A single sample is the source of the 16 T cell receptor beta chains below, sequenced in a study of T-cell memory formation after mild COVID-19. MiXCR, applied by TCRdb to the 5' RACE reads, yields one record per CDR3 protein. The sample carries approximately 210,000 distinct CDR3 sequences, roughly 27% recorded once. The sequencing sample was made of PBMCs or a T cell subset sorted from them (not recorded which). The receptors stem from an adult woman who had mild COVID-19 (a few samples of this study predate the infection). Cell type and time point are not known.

The DNA for the CDR3 is TGTGCCAGCAGCCCTAGGGGGGAGAGGTCCTACAATGAGCAGTTCTTC. It encodes CASSPRGERSYNEQFF. V is TRBV7-9 and J is TRBJ2-1; D is possibly TRBD1 or TRBD2 (6 bases each). V dropped 5 bases and J dropped 1 base, with 15 bases sitting between them. The length of the CDR3 is 16 residues. Germline V gene data show CDR1 as SEHNR and CDR2 as FQNEAQ (reference sequence).

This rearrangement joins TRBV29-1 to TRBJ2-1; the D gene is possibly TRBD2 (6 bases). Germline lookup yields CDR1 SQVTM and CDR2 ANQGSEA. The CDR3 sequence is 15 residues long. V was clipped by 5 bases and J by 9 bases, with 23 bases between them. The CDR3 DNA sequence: TGCAGCGTTTGCCTAATAGCGGCCCTGGCTCCTGAGCAGTTCTTC. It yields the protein CSVCLIAALAPEQFF.

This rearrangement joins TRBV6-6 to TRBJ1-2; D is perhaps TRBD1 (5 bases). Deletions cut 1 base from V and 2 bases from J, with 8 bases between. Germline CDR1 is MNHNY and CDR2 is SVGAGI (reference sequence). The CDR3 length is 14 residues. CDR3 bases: TGTGCCAGCAGTTACTTACAGGCGAACTATGGCTACACCTTC. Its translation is CASSYLQANYGYTF.

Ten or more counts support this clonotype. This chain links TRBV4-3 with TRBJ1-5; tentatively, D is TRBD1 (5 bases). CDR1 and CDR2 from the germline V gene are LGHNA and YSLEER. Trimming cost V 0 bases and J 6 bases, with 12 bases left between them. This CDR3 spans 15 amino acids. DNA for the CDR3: TGCGCCAGCAGCCAAGATTGGCAGGGAGGTCAGCCCCAGCATTTT. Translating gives CASSQDWQGGQPQHF.

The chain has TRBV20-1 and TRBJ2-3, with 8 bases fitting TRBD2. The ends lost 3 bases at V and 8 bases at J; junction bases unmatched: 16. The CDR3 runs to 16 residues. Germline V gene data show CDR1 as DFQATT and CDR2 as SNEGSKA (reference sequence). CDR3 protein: CSASRRRGGLEGTQYF. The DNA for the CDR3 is TGCAGTGCTAGTCGCCGACGGGGGGGCCTGGAAGGTACGCAGTATTTT.

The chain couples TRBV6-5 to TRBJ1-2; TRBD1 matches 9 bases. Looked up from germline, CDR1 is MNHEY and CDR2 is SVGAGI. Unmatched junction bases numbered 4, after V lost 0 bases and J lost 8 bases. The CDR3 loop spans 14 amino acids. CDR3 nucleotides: TGTGCCAGCAGTTACTCCGACAGGGGGAAGGGCTACACCTTC. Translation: CASSYSDRGKGYTF.

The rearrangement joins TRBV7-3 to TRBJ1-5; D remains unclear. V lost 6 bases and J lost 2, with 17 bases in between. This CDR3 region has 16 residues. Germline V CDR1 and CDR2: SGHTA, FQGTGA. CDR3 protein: CASSPRHPSGNQPQHF. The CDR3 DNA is TGTGCCAGCAGTCCTCGACACCCGTCTGGCAATCAGCCCCAGCATTTT. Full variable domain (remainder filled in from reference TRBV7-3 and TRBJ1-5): GAGVSQTPSNKVTEKGKYVELRCDPISGHTALYWYRQSLGQGPEFLIYFQGTGAADDSGLPNDRFFAVRPEGSVSTLKIQRTERGDSAVYLCASSPRHPSGNQPQHFGDGTRLSIL.

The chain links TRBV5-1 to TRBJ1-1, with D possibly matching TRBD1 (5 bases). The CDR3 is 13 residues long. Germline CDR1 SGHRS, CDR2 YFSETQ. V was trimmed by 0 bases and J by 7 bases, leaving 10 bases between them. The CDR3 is CASSLEPTGEAFF. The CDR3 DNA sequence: TGCGCCAGCAGCTTGGAGCCAACAGGTGAAGCTTTCTTT.

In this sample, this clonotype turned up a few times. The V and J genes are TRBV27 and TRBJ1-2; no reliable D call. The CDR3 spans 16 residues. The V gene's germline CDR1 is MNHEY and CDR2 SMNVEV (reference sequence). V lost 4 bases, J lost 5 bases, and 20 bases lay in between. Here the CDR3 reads CASSSSGLSVGYGYTF. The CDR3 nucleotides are TGTGCCAGCAGTTCTTCCGGGCTATCCGTTGGGTATGGCTACACCTTC.

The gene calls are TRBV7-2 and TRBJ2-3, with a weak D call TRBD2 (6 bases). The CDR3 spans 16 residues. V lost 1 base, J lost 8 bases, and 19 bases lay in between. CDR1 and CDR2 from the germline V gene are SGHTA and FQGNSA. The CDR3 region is CASSLGSGGPQSTQYF. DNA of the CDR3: TGTGCCAGCAGCTTAGGGTCCGGGGGACCACAGTCTACGCAGTATTTT.

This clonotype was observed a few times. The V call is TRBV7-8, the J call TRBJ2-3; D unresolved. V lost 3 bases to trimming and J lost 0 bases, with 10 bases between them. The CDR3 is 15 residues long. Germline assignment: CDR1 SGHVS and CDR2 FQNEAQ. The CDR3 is CASSFITESTDTQYF. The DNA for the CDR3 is TGTGCCAGCAGCTTTATAACCGAGAGCACAGATACGCAGTATTTT.

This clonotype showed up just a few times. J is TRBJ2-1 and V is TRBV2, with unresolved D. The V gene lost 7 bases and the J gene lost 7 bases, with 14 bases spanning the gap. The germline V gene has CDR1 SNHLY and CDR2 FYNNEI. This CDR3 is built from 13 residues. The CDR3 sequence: CASTTVGLNEQFF. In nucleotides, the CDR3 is TGTGCCAGCACGACCGTCGGTCTAAATGAGCAGTTCTTC. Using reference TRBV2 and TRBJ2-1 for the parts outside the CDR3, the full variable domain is EPEVTQTPSHQVTQMGQEVILRCVPISNHLYFYWYRQILGQKVEFLVSFYNNEISEKSEIFDDQFSVERPDGSNFTLKIRSTKLEDSAMYFCASTTVGLNEQFFGPGTRLTVL.

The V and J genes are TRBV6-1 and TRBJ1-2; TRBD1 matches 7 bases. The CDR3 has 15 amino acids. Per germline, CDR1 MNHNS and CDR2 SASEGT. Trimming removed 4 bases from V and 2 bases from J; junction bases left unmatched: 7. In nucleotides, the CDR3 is TGTGCCAGCAGTGGGGGGACAGCAAAGAACTATGGCTACACCTTC. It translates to CASSGGTAKNYGYTF.

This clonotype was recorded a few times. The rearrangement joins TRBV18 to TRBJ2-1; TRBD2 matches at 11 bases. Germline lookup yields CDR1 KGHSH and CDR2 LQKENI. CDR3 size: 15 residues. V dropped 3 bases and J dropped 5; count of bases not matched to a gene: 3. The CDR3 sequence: CASSPLAGGDNEQFF. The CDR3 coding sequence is TGTGCCAGCTCACCGCTAGCGGGAGGAGACAATGAGCAGTTCTTC.

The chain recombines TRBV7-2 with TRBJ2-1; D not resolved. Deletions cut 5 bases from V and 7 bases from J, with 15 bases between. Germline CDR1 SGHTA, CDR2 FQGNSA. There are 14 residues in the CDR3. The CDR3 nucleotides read TGTGCCAGCAGCCGCACGGACGGTAGGAATGAGCAGTTCTTC. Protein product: CASSRTDGRNEQFF.

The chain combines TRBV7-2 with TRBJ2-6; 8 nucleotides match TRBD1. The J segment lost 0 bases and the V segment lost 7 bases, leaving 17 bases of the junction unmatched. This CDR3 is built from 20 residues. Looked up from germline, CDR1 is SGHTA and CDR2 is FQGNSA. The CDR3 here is CASTQWVRDRPLSGANVLTF. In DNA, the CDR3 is TGTGCCAGCACCCAGTGGGTTAGGGACAGGCCCCTCTCTGGGGCCAACGTCCTGACTTTC.